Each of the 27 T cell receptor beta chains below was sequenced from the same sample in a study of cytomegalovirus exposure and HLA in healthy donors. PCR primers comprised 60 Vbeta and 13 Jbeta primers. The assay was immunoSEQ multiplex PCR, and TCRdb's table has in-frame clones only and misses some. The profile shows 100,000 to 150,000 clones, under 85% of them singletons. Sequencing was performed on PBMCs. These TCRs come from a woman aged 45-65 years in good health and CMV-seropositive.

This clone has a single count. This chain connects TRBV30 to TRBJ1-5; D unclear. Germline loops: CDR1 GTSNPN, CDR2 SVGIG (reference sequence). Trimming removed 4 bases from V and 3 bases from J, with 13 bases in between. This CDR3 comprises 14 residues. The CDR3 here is CAWTDRGYNQPQHF. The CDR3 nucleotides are TGTGCCTGGACTGACCGGGGTTACAATCAGCCCCAGCATTTT. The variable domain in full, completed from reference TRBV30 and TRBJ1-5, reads SQTIHQWPATLVQPVGSPLSLECTVEGTSNPNLYWYRQAAGRGLQLLFYSVGIGQISSEVPQNLSASRPQDRQFILSSKKLLLSDSGFYLCAWTDRGYNQPQHFGDGTRLSIL.

The CDR3 protein is CASSQEGILAGVPNEQYF. DNA for the CDR3: TGCGCCAGCAGCCAAGAAGGGATCCTAGCGGGAGTTCCCAACGAGCAGTACTTC. The chain has TRBV4-1 and TRBJ2-7; 10 positions match TRBD2. Germline V lookup: CDR1 MGHRA, CDR2 YSYEKL. V dropped 0 bases and J dropped 5; count of bases not matched to a gene: 13. The CDR3 totals 18 residues.

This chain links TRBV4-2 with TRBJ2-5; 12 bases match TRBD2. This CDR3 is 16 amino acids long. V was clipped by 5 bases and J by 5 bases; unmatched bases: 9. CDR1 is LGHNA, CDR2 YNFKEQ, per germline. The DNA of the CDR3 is TGTGCCAGCAGCAGCTCTAGCGGGAGGGCCTGGGAGACCCAGTACTTC. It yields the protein CASSSSSGRAWETQYF.

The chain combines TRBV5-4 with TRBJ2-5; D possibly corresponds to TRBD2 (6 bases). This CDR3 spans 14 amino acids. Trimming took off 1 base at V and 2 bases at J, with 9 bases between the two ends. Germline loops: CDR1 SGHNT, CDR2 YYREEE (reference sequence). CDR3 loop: CASSLKDYQETQYF. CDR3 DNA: TGTGCCAGCAGCTTGAAGGACTATCAAGAGACCCAGTACTTC.

Written as DNA, the CDR3 is TGTGCCAGCAGTGGAAGGGACAGGGGTTTTGGCACAGATACGCAGTATTTT. Encoded protein: CASSGRDRGFGTDTQYF. The chain uses TRBV6-4 and TRBJ2-3; the match to TRBD1 covers 10 bases. From germline, CDR1 is MRHNA and CDR2 SNTAGT. This CDR3 comprises 17 residues. J lost 1 base, V lost 4 bases, and 8 bases had no gene match.

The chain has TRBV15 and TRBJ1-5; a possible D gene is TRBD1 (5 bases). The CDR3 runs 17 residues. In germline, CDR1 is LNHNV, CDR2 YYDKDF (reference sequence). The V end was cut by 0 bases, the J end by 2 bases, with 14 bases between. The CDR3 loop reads CATSRDYPGGGNQPQHF. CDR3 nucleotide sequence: TGTGCCACCAGCAGAGACTACCCGGGAGGGGGCAATCAGCCCCAGCATTTT. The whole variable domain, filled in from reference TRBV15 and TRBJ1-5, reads DAMVIQNPRYQVTQFGKPVTLSCSQTLNHNVMYWYQQKSSQAPKLLFHYYDKDFNNEADTPDNFQSRRPNTSFCFLDIRSPGLGDTAMYLCATSRDYPGGGNQPQHFGDGTRLSIL.

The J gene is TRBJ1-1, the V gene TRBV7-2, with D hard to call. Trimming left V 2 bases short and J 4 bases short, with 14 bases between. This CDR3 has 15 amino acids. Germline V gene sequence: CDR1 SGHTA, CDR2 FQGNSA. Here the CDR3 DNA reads TGTGCCAGCAGCTTAATCCCCGGAGGTGGCACTGAAGCTTTCTTT. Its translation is CASSLIPGGGTEAFF.

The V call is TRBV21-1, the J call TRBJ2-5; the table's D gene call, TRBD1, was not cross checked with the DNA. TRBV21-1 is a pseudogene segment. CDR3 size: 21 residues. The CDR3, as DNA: TGTGCCAGCAGCAAAGGGGAAGAACAGGGGGCAGTCACGGGGGGCCAAGAGACCCAGTACTTC. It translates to CASSKGEEQGAVTGGQETQYF.

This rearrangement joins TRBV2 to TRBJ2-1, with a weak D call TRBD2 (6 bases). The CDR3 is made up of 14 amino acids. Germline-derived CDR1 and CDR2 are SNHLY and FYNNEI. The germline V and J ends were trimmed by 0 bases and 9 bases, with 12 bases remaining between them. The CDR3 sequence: CASSEASGLSEQFF. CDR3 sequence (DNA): TGTGCCAGCAGTGAAGCCTCAGGACTAAGTGAGCAGTTCTTC. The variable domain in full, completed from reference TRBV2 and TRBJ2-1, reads EPEVTQTPSHQVTQMGQEVILRCVPISNHLYFYWYRQILGQKVEFLVSFYNNEISEKSEIFDDQFSVERPDGSNFTLKIRSTKLEDSAMYFCASSEASGLSEQFFGPGTRLTVL.

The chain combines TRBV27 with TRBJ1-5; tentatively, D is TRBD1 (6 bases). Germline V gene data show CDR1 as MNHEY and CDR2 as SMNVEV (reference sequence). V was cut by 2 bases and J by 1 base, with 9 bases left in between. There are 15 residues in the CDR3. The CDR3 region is CASSLIGQSNQPQHF. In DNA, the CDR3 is TGTGCCAGCAGTTTAATAGGACAGAGCAATCAGCCCCAGCATTTT.

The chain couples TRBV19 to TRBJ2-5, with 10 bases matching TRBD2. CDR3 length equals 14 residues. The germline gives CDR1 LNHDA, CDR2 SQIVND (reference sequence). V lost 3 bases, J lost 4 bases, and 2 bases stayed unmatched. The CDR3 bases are TGTGCCAGTAGTATCACTAGCGGGGTAGAGACCCAGTACTTC. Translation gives CASSITSGVETQYF.

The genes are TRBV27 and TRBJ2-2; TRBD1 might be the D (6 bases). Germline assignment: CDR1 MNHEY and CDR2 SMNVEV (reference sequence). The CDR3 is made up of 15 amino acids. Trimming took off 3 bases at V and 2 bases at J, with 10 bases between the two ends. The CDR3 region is CASSLLGANTGELFF. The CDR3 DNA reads TGTGCCAGCAGTTTGTTGGGGGCAAACACCGGGGAGCTGTTTTTT.

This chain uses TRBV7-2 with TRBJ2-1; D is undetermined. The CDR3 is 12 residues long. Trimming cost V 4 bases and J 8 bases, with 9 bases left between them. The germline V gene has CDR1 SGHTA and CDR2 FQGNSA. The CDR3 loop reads CASSYVSYEQFF. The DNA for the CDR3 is TGTGCCAGCAGCTACGTCAGTTATGAGCAGTTCTTC. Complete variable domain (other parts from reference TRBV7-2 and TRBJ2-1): GAGVSQSPSNKVTEKGKDVELRCDPISGHTALYWYRQSLGQGLEFLIYFQGNSAPDKSGLPSDRFSAERTGGSVSTLTIQRTQQEDSAVYLCASSYVSYEQFFGPGTRLTVL.

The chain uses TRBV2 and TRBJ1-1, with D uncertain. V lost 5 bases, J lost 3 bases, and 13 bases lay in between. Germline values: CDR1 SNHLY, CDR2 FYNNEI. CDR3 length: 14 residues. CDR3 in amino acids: CASSTRGWDTEAFF. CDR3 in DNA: TGTGCCAGCAGTACCCGAGGCTGGGACACTGAAGCTTTCTTT.

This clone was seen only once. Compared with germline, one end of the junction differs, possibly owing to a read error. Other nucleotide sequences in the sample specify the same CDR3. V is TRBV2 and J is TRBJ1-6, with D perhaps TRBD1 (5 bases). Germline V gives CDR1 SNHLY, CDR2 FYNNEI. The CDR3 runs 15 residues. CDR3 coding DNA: TGTGCCAGCAGTTCCCAGGGTCCGTATAATTCCCCCCTCCACTTT. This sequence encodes CASSSQGPYNSPLHF.

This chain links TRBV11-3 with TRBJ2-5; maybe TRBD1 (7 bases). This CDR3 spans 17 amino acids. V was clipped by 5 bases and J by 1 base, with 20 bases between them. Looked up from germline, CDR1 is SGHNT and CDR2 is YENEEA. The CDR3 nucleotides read TGTGCCAGCAGCGGGGGGTTTAGGGACAGCCTCCAAGAGACCCAGTACTTC. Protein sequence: CASSGGFRDSLQETQYF.

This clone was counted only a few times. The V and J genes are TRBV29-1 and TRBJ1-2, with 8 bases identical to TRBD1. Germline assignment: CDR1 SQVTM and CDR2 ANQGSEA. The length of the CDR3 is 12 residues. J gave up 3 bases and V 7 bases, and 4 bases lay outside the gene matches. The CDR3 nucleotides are TGCAGCGCGGAACAGGGGGACTATGGCTACACCTTC. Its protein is CSAEQGDYGYTF.

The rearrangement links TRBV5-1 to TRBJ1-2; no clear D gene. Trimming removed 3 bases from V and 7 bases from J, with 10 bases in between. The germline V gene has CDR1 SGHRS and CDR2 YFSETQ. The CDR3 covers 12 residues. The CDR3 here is CASSYSRGGYTF. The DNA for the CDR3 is TGCGCCAGCAGCTACAGCCGGGGTGGCTACACCTTC.

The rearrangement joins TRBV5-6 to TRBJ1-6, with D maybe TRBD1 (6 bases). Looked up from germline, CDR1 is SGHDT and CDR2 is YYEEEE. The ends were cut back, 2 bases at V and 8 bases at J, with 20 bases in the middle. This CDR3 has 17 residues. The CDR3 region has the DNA TGTGCCAGCAGCTTTGGGGCAGGGGATTTTTCCTATTCACCCCTCCACTTT. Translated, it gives CASSFGAGDFSYSPLHF.

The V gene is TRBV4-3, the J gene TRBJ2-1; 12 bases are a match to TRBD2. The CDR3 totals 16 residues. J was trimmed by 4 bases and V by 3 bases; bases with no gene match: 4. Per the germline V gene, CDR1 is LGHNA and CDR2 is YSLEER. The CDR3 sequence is CASSHASGGAYNEQFF. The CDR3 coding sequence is TGCGCCAGCAGCCACGCTAGCGGGGGGGCTTACAATGAGCAGTTCTTC.

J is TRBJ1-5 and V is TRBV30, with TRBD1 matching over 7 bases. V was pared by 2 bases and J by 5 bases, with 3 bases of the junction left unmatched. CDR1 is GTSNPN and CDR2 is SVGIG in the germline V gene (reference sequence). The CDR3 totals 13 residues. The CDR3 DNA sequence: TGTGCCTGGAGTACTCAGGGGGATCAGCCCCAGCATTTT. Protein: CAWSTQGDQPQHF.

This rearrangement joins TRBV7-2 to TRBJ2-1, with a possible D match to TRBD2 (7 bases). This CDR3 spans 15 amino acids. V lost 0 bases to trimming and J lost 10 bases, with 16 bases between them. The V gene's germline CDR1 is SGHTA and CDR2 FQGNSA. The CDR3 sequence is CASSLAGGANEEQFF. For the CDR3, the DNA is TGTGCCAGCAGCTTAGCGGGGGGGGCTAATGAGGAGCAGTTCTTC.

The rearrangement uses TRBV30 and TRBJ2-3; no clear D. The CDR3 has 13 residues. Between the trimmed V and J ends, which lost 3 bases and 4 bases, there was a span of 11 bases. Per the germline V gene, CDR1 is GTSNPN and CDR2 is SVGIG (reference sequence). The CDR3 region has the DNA TGTGCCTGGAGAACTATAGCTGCAGATACGCAGTATTTT. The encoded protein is CAWRTIAADTQYF.

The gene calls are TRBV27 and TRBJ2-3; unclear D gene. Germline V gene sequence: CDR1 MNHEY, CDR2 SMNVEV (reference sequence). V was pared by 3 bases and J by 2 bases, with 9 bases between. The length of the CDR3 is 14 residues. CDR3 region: CASSFMPTTDTQYF. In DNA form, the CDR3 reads TGTGCCAGCAGTTTCATGCCTACCACAGATACGCAGTATTTT.

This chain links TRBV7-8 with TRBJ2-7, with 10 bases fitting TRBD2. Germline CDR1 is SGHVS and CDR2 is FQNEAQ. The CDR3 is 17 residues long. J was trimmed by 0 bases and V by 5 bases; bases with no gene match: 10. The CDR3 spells CASSLSGLAYFSYEQYF. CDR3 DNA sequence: TGTGCCAGCAGCCTATCGGGACTAGCGTATTTCTCCTACGAGCAGTACTTC.

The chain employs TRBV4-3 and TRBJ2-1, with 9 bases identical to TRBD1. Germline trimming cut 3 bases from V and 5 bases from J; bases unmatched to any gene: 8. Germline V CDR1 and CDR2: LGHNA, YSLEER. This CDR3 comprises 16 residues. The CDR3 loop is CASSQPGQGQNNEQFF. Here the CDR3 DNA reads TGCGCCAGCAGCCAGCCGGGACAGGGTCAAAACAATGAGCAGTTCTTC.

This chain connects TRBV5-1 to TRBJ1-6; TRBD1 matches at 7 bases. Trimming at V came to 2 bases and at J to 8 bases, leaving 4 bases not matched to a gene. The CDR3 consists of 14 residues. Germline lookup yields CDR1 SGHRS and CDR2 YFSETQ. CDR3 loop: CASSFLTGDSPLHF. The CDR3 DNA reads TGCGCCAGCAGCTTCCTCACAGGGGATTCACCCCTCCACTTT. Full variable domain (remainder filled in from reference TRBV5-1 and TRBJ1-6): KAGVTQTPRYLIKTRGQQVTLSCSPISGHRSVSWYQQTPGQGLQFLFEYFSETQRNKGNFPGRFSGRQFSNSRSEMNVSTLELGDSALYLCASSFLTGDSPLHFGNGTRLTVT.